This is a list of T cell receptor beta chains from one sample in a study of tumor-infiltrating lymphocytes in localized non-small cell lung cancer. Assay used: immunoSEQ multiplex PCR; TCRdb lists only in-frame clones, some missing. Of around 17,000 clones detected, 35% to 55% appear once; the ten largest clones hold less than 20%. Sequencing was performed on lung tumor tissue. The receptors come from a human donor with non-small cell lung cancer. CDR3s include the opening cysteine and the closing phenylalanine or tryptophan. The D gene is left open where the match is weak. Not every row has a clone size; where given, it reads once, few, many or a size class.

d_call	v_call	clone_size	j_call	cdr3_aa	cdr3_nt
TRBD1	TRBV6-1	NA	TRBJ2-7	CASSTLLDRVEQYF	TGTGCCAGCAGTACCCTCTTGGACAGGGTCGAGCAGTACTTC
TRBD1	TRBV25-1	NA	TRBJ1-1	CATRQGGMMEAFF	TGTGCCACCCGCCAGGGGGGGATGATGGAAGCTTTCTTT
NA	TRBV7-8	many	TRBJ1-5	CASSLAWAGQPQHF	TGTGCCAGCAGCTTAGCTTGGGCGGGTCAGCCCCAGCATTTT
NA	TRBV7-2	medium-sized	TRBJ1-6	CASSFIATDNSPLHF	TGTGCCAGCAGCTTCATAGCGACGGATAATTCACCCCTCCACTTT
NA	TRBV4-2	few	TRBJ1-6	CASSQDRSRVNSPLHF	TGTGCCAGCAGCCAAGATAGGAGCAGGGTTAATTCACCCCTCCACTTT
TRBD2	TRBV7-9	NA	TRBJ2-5	CASTLLAGDRETQYF	TGTGCCAGCACCCTACTAGCGGGAGACAGGGAGACCCAGTACTTC
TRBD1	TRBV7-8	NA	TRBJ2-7	CASRKPGQASYEQYF	TGTGCCAGCAGAAAGCCGGGACAGGCCTCCTACGAGCAGTACTTC
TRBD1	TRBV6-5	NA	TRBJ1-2	CASSSTGVPNYGYTF	TGTGCCAGCAGCTCTACAGGGGTCCCTAACTATGGCTACACCTTC
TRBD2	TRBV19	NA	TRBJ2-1	CASSILLAAYNEQFF	TGTGCCAGTAGTATTTTACTAGCGGCGTACAATGAGCAGTTCTTC
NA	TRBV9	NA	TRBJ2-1	CASSVADFYNEQFF	TGTGCCAGCAGCGTAGCGGATTTTTACAATGAGCAGTTCTTC
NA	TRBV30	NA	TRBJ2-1	CAWRLRQVLTGGEQFF	TGTGCCTGGAGACTAAGACAGGTCCTGACTGGAGGTGAGCAGTTCTTC
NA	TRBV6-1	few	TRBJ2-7	CASSEFGAGGGEQYF	TGTGCCAGCAGTGAATTTGGGGCAGGGGGAGGTGAGCAGTACTTC
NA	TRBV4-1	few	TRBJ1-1	CASSQDGGAFTEAFF	TGCGCCAGCAGCCAAGATGGGGGGGCATTCACTGAAGCTTTCTTT
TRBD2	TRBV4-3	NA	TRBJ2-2	CASSPTSGGAMGELFF	TGCGCCAGCAGCCCTACTAGCGGGGGGGCAATGGGGGAGCTGTTTTTT
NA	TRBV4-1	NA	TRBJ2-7	CASSQVGGEQYF	TGCGCCAGCAGCCAAGTAGGCGGCGAGCAGTACTTC
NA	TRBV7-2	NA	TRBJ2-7	CASSSVPGYEQYF	TGTGCCAGCAGCTCCGTCCCGGGATACGAGCAGTACTTC
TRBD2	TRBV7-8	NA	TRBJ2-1	CASSLAPVAGSSYNEQFF	TGTGCCAGCAGCTTAGCGCCAGTAGCGGGTAGCTCCTACAATGAGCAGTTCTTC
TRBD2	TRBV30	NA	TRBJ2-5	CAWSKLAGYQETQYF	TGTGCCTGGAGTAAACTAGCGGGGTACCAAGAGACCCAGTACTTC
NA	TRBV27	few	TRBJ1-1	CASSMTGYTEAFF	TGTGCCAGCAGTATGACAGGCTACACTGAAGCTTTCTTT
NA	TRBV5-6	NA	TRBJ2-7	CASSLDRAYEQYF	TGTGCCAGCAGCTTGGACAGGGCGTACGAGCAGTACTTC
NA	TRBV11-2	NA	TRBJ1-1	CASSLSVENTEAFF	TGTGCCAGCAGCTTATCGGTGGAGAACACTGAAGCTTTCTTT
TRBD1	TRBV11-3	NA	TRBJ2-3	CASSLQGADTQYF	TGTGCCAGCAGCTTACAGGGGGCAGATACGCAGTATTTT
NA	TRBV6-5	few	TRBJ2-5	CASSPPFGYQETQYF	TGTGCCAGCAGCCCCCCGTTCGGGTACCAAGAGACCCAGTACTTC
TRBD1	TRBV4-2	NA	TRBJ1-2	CASSQPRTGTNYGYTF	TGTGCCAGCAGCCAACCCAGGACAGGGACGAACTATGGCTACACCTTC
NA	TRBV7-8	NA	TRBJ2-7	CASSIGGSNEQYF	TGTGCCAGCAGCATAGGGGGTAGCAACGAGCAGTACTTC
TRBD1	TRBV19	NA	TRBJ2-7	CASSSGQAAYEQYF	TGTGCCAGTAGTAGTGGACAGGCCGCCTACGAGCAGTACTTC
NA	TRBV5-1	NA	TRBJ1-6	CASNPGNSPLHF	TGCGCCAGCAACCCGGGAAATTCACCCCTCCACTTT
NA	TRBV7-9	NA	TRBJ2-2	CASSLGKGLSTGELFF	TGTGCCAGCAGCTTAGGAAAGGGGTTGAGCACCGGGGAGCTGTTTTTT
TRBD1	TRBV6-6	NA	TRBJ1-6	CASSPPDRANSPLHF	TGTGCCAGCAGTCCGCCGGACAGGGCTAATTCACCCCTCCACTTT
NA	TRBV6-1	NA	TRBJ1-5	CASRRVSGQPQHF	TGTGCCAGCAGGCGGGTTAGCGGTCAGCCCCAGCATTTT
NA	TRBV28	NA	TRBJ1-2	CASSWNYGYTF	TGTGCCAGCAGTTGGAACTATGGCTACACCTTC
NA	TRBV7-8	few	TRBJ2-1	CASSLGRLYNEQFF	TGTGCCAGCAGCTTGGGTCGTCTGTACAATGAGCAGTTCTTC
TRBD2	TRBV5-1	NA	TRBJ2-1	CASSLSGGQNEQFF	TGCGCCAGCAGCCTTAGCGGGGGGCAGAATGAGCAGTTCTTC
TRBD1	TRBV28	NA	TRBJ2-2	CASSSFWTGTNTGELFF	TGTGCCAGCAGTTCCTTCTGGACAGGGACGAACACCGGGGAGCTGTTTTTT
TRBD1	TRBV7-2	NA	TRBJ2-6	CASKQGASGANVLTF	TGTGCCAGCAAACAGGGGGCCTCTGGGGCCAACGTCCTGACTTTC
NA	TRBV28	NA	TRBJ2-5	CASSLPDRTQETQYF	TGTGCCAGCAGTTTACCCGACCGAACACAAGAGACCCAGTACTTC
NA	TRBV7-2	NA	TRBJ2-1	CASSRTKGVDHEQFF	TGTGCCAGCAGCCGGACTAAAGGAGTGGACCATGAGCAGTTCTTC
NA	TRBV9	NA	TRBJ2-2	CASSFSDAPTGELFF	TGTGCCAGCAGCTTCTCGGACGCGCCAACCGGGGAGCTGTTTTTT
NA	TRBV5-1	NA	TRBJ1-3	CASSFGGGTGNTIYF	TGCGCCAGCAGCTTCGGCGGAGGGACTGGAAACACCATATATTTT
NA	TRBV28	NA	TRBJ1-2	CASGAGRRITF	TGTGCCAGCGGGGCGGGGCGGAGGATCACCTTC
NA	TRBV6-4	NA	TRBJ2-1	CAISLRGNEQFF	TGTGCCATCAGCTTACGAGGCAATGAGCAGTTCTTC
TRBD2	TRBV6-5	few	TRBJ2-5	CASSYSWAGGKETQYF	TGTGCCAGCAGTTACTCATGGGCGGGGGGGAAAGAGACCCAGTACTTC
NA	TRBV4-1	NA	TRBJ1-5	CASSQEGQSSQPQHF	TGCGCCAGCAGCCAAGAGGGACAATCGTCTCAGCCCCAGCATTTT
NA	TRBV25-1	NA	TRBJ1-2	CASSERGYGYTF	TGTGCCAGCAGTGAAAGGGGCTATGGCTACACCTTC
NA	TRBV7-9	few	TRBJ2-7	CASSFYYEQYF	TGTGCCAGCAGCTTCTACTACGAGCAGTACTTC
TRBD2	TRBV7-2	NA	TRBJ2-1	CASTYQGTSGGNEQFF	TGTGCCAGCACCTACCAGGGGACTAGCGGGGGGAATGAGCAGTTCTTC
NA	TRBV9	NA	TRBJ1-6	CASSVTVSADNSPLHF	TGTGCCAGCAGCGTAACGGTGTCCGCCGATAATTCACCCCTCCACTTT
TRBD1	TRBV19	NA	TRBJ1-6	CASSTGQPLTLNSPLHF	TGTGCCAGTAGTACGGGACAGCCGCTAACTCTTAATTCACCCCTCCACTTT
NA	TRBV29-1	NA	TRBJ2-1	CSGQTGYNEQFF	TGCAGCGGCCAGACAGGCTACAATGAGCAGTTCTTC
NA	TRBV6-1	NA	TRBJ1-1	CASSAWGGRETTEAFF	TGTGCCAGCAGTGCATGGGGCGGAAGGGAGACCACTGAAGCTTTCTTT
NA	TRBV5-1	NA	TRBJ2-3	CASRQTGTSTDTQYF	TGCGCCAGCAGACAAACAGGGACTAGCACAGATACGCAGTATTTT